This TCR beta chain derives from a study of T cells after yellow fever vaccination. The overall study: SMART-Seq v4 Ultra Low Input prepared the low-cell-number fractions.

5'RACE template switching added a universal primer site and UMIs to TCR cDNA. Using its own MiXCR run on the 5' RACE reads, TCRdb lists one record per CDR3 protein. Counted here are a few hundred thousand distinct CDR3 sequences, less than 8.5% occurring once; the ten biggest clones make up more than 0.8%. This clonotype was recorded at least ten times. Its antigen is unknown. Whole-study results and caveats: Post-booster reappearance was seen for most primary-vaccination clones (96% CD4, around 89% CD8). When the response was secondary, it was weaker but reached its peak faster, day 5 versus 15.

There are 19 residues in the CDR3. Germline V gene sequence: CDR1 SGHNT, CDR2 YYREEE (reference sequence). V trimming: 0 bases; J trimming: 6 bases; junction bases outside the gene matches: 15. The chain uses TRBV5-4 and TRBJ2-1, with 10 bases fitting TRBD2. Sequences were derived from CD4+ T cells sorted from PBMCs, sampled 15 days after the yellow fever booster vaccination. This clonotype was obtained from a man aged 25-40 years who received the YFV17D yellow fever vaccine. CDR3 sequence reads: CASSLDVAGGLQRINEQFF. The CDR3 DNA reads TGTGCCAGCAGCTTGGATGTAGCGGGAGGCCTTCAACGGATCAATGAGCAGTTCTTC.